These T cell receptor beta chains were read from a single sample in a study of T-cell memory formation after mild COVID-19. TCRdb called the 5' RACE reads again in MiXCR, with one record for every CDR3 protein. The sample has roughly 510,000 distinct CDR3 sequences; approximately 15% are singletons. The sample taken for sequencing was PBMCs or a T cell subset sorted from them (not recorded which). The source is an adult woman who had mild COVID-19 (a few samples of this study predate the infection). Cell type and time point are not known. Both conserved end residues are part of each CDR3. D genes are given only for firm matches. Clone size is not always given. Where it is, it says once, few, many or a class for expanded clones.

d_call clone_size j_call v_call cdr3_aa cdr3_nt
TRBD2 many TRBJ2-1 TRBV6-5 CASSYSMIGTSGRYEQFF TGTGCCAGCAGTTACTCGATGATCGGGACTAGCGGGAGATATGAGCAGTTCTTC
- few TRBJ1-5 TRBV6-5 CASSYSSRAGRGHQPQHF TGTGCCAGCAGTTACTCGAGTAGGGCAGGGAGGGGACATCAGCCCCAGCATTTT
- few TRBJ2-1 TRBV7-6 CASSLVTHNEQFF TGTGCCAGCAGCTTAGTGACCCACAATGAGCAGTTCTTC
- few TRBJ1-1 TRBV5-1 CASSLGDQGSEAFF TGCGCCAGCAGCTTGGGGGACCAGGGGTCTGAAGCTTTCTTT
- - TRBJ2-7 TRBV11-2 CASSFKRDPRGYYEQYF TGTGCCAGCAGCTTTAAGAGGGACCCGCGAGGTTACTACGAGCAGTACTTC
TRBD2 - TRBJ2-3 TRBV20-1 CSAHKRDGKDTQYF TGCAGTGCTCACAAGCGGGATGGAAAAGATACGCAGTATTTT
- few TRBJ1-1 TRBV11-2 CASSRRMGLANTEAFF TGTGCCAGCAGCCGTCGGATGGGATTAGCGAACACTGAAGCTTTCTTT
TRBD2 few TRBJ2-2 TRBV12-3/TRBV12-4 CASSLDGGATGELFF TGTGCCAGCAGTTTAGACGGGGGGGCCACCGGGGAGCTGTTTTTT
- - TRBJ2-3 TRBV15 CATSRERQTDTQYF TGTGCCACCAGCAGAGAGCGTCAGACAGATACGCAGTATTTT
- many TRBJ1-1 TRBV2 CASNQDRLNTEAFF TGTGCCAGCAATCAGGACCGGCTAAACACTGAAGCTTTCTTT
- many TRBJ2-1 TRBV24-1 CATSPTATGSYNEQFF TGTGCCACCAGCCCCACCGCAACAGGGTCCTACAATGAGCAGTTCTTC
- - TRBJ1-4 TRBV12-3/TRBV12-4 CASSPPDSIIDGKLFF TGTGCCAGCAGCCCACCCGACAGTATTATTGACGGAAAACTGTTTTTT
- - TRBJ2-2 TRBV5-1 CASSLDPPPNTGELFF TGCGCCAGCAGCTTGGACCCCCCCCCTAACACCGGGGAGCTGTTTTTT
- few TRBJ2-4 TRBV13 CASPTLAKNIQYF TGTGCCAGCCCAACATTAGCCAAAAACATTCAGTACTTC
- few TRBJ2-3 TRBV5-1 CASSRGSPQSDTQYF TGCGCCAGCAGCCGTGGGAGTCCCCAGTCAGATACGCAGTATTTT
- - TRBJ1-1 TRBV5-5 CASSWQGSSLGKAFF TGTGCCAGCAGCTGGCAGGGCTCCTCGCTGGGAAAAGCTTTCTTT
TRBD2 few TRBJ2-1 TRBV19 CASTVGASGWNEQFF TGTGCCAGTACCGTAGGTGCTAGCGGGTGGAATGAGCAGTTCTTC
TRBD1 many TRBJ1-4 TRBV5-1 CASTPGQPYNEKLFF TGCGCCAGCACCCCGGGACAGCCATATAATGAAAAACTGTTTTTT
TRBD2 few TRBJ2-3 TRBV7-6 CASGGSGGTDTQYF TGTGCCAGCGGGGGGAGCGGGGGCACAGATACGCAGTATTTT
- - TRBJ1-1 TRBV18 CASSLNRVETTEAFF TGTGCCAGCTCACTGAACAGGGTAGAGACCACTGAAGCTTTCTTT
TRBD2 few TRBJ2-3 TRBV20-1 CSAPVPGGATDTQYF TGCAGTGCTCCCGTACCGGGAGGAGCCACAGATACGCAGTATTTT
- few TRBJ2-1 TRBV11-2 CASSLTAILNEQFF TGTGCCAGCAGCCTTACAGCAATCCTCAATGAGCAGTTCTTC
TRBD1 - TRBJ1-2 TRBV19 CASSWDRGHGYTF TGTGCCAGTAGTTGGGACAGGGGGCATGGCTACACCTTC
- few TRBJ2-3 TRBV30 CAWSVSGDTQYF TGTGCCTGGAGTGTATCTGGAGATACGCAGTATTTT
- many TRBJ2-1 TRBV7-2 CASSRGHRINNEQFF TGTGCCAGCAGTAGGGGCCACCGGATAAACAATGAGCAGTTCTTC
TRBD2 - TRBJ2-7 TRBV12-3/TRBV12-4 CASSFVAGGSEQYF TGTGCCAGCAGTTTCGTAGCGGGAGGGTCCGAGCAGTACTTC
TRBD1 - TRBJ1-2 TRBV28 CASSPPGQGKYGYTF TGTGCCAGCAGCCCTCCGGGACAGGGAAAGTATGGCTACACCTTC
- - TRBJ2-1 TRBV12-3/TRBV12-4 CASSTRRKGGFF TGTGCCAGCAGTACGCGCCGAAAGGGTGGGTTCTTC
TRBD2 - TRBJ2-7 TRBV27 CASSPFSGGNSYEQYF TGTGCCAGCTCCCCCTTTAGCGGGGGAAACTCCTACGAGCAGTACTTC
- few TRBJ2-7 TRBV7-9 CASTEDYEQYF TGTGCCAGTACCGAGGACTACGAGCAGTACTTC
TRBD1 - TRBJ2-5 TRBV6-1 CASSTRDRRQETQYF TGTGCCAGCAGTACCCGGGACAGACGCCAAGAGACCCAGTACTTC
TRBD1 few TRBJ1-2 TRBV4-1 CASSQTGDNGYTF TGCGCCAGCAGCCAGACAGGGGATAATGGCTACACCTTC
- few TRBJ1-3 TRBV29-1 CSVQQGTRNTIYF TGCAGCGTTCAACAGGGAACTCGGAACACCATATATTTT
- few TRBJ1-2 TRBV14 CASSQVTLGDYTF TGTGCCAGCAGCCAAGTAACTTTAGGGGACTACACCTTC
- few TRBJ2-1 TRBV11-3 CASSLSGGGYNEQFF TGTGCCAGCAGCTTATCCGGGGGAGGTTACAATGAGCAGTTCTTC
- - TRBJ2-1 TRBV7-2 CASSRRRANEQFF TGTGCCAGCAGCCGAAGACGAGCCAATGAGCAGTTCTTC
- - TRBJ2-1 TRBV23-1 CASSQSRVGQGGNEQFF TGCGCCAGCAGTCAATCCCGAGTGGGTCAAGGGGGCAATGAGCAGTTCTTC
- few TRBJ1-1 TRBV15 CATSTGTFLTEAFF TGTGCCACCAGCACTGGGACGTTCCTCACTGAAGCTTTCTTT
- few TRBJ2-3 TRBV7-2 CASSPLAFSGDTQYF TGTGCCAGCAGCCCCCTGGCGTTCAGCGGCGATACGCAGTATTTT
- few TRBJ1-1 TRBV6-2/TRBV6-3 CASSYLPGLTNTEAFF TGTGCCAGCAGTTACTTGCCGGGTCTCACGAACACTGAAGCTTTCTTT
TRBD2 few TRBJ2-1 TRBV18 CASSPLTSGGYNEQFF TGTGCCAGCTCACCACTGACTAGCGGGGGATACAATGAGCAGTTCTTC
TRBD1 few TRBJ1-1 TRBV7-9 CASSLTGLGSVEAFF TGTGCCAGCAGCTTGACAGGGCTGGGGTCGGTTGAAGCTTTCTTT
- - TRBJ1-1 TRBV11-2 CASSLGQNMNTEAFF TGTGCCAGCAGCTTAGGACAGAACATGAACACTGAAGCTTTCTTT
- few TRBJ1-2 TRBV12-3/TRBV12-4 CASYGVYGYTF TGTGCCAGCTACGGTGTGTATGGCTACACCTTC
- - TRBJ1-1 TRBV18 CASSPPGGLRAEAFF TGTGCCAGCTCACCACCGGGCGGGTTACGGGCTGAAGCTTTCTTT
- - TRBJ2-5 TRBV7-2 CASSTTDGLLGESQYF TGTGCCAGCAGCACCACGGACGGATTACTGGGAGAGAGCCAGTACTTC
TRBD2 few TRBJ2-3 TRBV2 CASRTSGNTDTQYF TGTGCCAGCAGAACTAGCGGTAACACAGATACGCAGTATTTT
- few TRBJ1-2 TRBV7-8 CASSFLSGTNYGYTF TGTGCCAGCAGCTTTCTCTCGGGGACCAACTATGGCTACACCTTC
TRBD1 - TRBJ2-7 TRBV6-2/TRBV6-3 CASNPTGRTYEQYF TGTGCCAGCAATCCGACAGGGCGGACCTACGAGCAGTACTTC
- - TRBJ2-7 TRBV15 CATSRDNGFSKQYF TGTGCCACCAGCAGAGATAATGGGTTCTCTAAGCAGTACTTC
- few TRBJ2-4 TRBV20-1 CSAKKGVAKNIQYF TGCAGTGCTAAGAAGGGGGTGGCCAAAAACATTCAGTACTTC
TRBD1 many TRBJ2-3 TRBV28 CASRGQGPSTDTQYF TGTGCCAGCCGAGGACAGGGGCCAAGCACAGATACGCAGTATTTT
TRBD1 - TRBJ2-3 TRBV4-2 CASSPRQGPTDTQYF TGTGCCAGCAGCCCTAGACAGGGTCCCACAGATACGCAGTATTTT
TRBD1 few TRBJ2-1 TRBV12-3/TRBV12-4 CASSRTDRGAYNEQFF TGTGCCAGCAGCCGAACGGACAGGGGGGCCTACAATGAGCAGTTCTTC
- - TRBJ1-1 TRBV19 CASSMGRKRQAFF TGTGCCAGTAGTATGGGCAGGAAGCGACAAGCTTTCTTT